These 24 T cell receptor beta chains were sequenced from one sample in a study of blood T cell repertoires in COVID-19. Using immunoSEQ multiplex PCR, the repertoire was profiled, and TCRdb retains in-frame clones only, with some absent. The sample contains fewer than 200,000 clones, 87% of which appear only once. The sequenced sample consisted of peripheral blood. These receptors originate from a woman between 45 and 60 years old with acute or convalescent COVID-19.

CDR3 loop: CASSRTGQETQYF. The DNA for the CDR3 is TGTGCCAGCAGCAGGACAGGACAAGAGACCCAGTACTTC. J is TRBJ2-5 and V is TRBV7-9; TRBD1 matches at 7 bases. Germline V lookup: CDR1 SEHNR, CDR2 FQNEAQ (reference sequence). V lost 5 bases, J lost 2 bases, and 2 bases stayed unmatched. The length of the CDR3 is 13 residues.

This chain links TRBV5-1 with TRBJ2-5; 7 bases match TRBD1. CDR1 and CDR2 from the germline V gene are SGHRS and YFSETQ. The CDR3 is 15 residues long. Unmatched junction bases numbered 6, after V lost 2 bases and J lost 2 bases. The CDR3 sequence: CASSFTGDPQETQYF. The DNA of the CDR3 is TGCGCCAGCAGCTTCACAGGGGACCCACAAGAGACCCAGTACTTC. The entire variable domain, with the rest obtained from reference TRBV5-1 and TRBJ2-5, is as follows: KAGVTQTPRYLIKTRGQQVTLSCSPISGHRSVSWYQQTPGQGLQFLFEYFSETQRNKGNFPGRFSGRQFSNSRSEMNVSTLELGDSALYLCASSFTGDPQETQYFGPGTRLLVL.

J is TRBJ1-2 and V is TRBV4-2, with 7 bases identical to TRBD1. The V and J ends lost 3 bases and 8 bases, in that order; junction bases with no gene match: 15. The CDR3 extends over 16 amino acids. Germline CDR1 and CDR2: LGHNA and YNFKEQ. The CDR3 here is CASSHQEVYQGDGYTF. DNA for the CDR3: TGTGCCAGCAGCCACCAGGAAGTGTACCAGGGGGACGGCTACACCTTC.

The CDR3 nucleotides are TGTGCCAGCAGCCAAGATTGGGAGGAAAAACTGTTTTTT. Its protein product is CASSQDWEEKLFF. The chain links TRBV3-1 (or the pseudogene TRBV3-2) to TRBJ1-4; D is undetermined. The V end lost 0 bases, the J end lost 8 bases, and 7 bases lay between the germline ends. Germline-derived CDR1 and CDR2 are LGHDT and YNNKEL (reference sequence). CDR3 size: 13 residues.

This chain connects TRBV6-5 to TRBJ1-6, with D possibly TRBD1 on 6 matching bases. Germline CDR1 MNHEY, CDR2 SVGAGI. This CDR3 spans 16 amino acids. V lost 2 bases, J lost 0 bases, and 8 bases lay in between. For the CDR3, the DNA is TGTGCCAGCAGTTACCGACAGGCCTCCTATAATTCACCCCTCCACTTT. Its translation: CASSYRQASYNSPLHF.

The chain links TRBV19 to TRBJ1-1; 7 bases fit TRBD1. CDR3 length: 14 amino acids. Trimming removed 6 bases from V and 5 bases from J; junction bases left unmatched: 9. From germline, CDR1 is LNHDA and CDR2 SQIVND (reference sequence). The chain's CDR3 is CASRRQGVGTEAFF. The CDR3 bases are TGTGCCAGTAGAAGGCAGGGGGTAGGGACTGAAGCTTTCTTT.

DNA of the CDR3: TGTGCCAGCAGCTTAGACGGAGAGAACACTGAAGCTTTCTTT. Encoded protein: CASSLDGENTEAFF. The chain couples TRBV7-9 to TRBJ1-1; D remains ambiguous. Trimming pared 1 base from V and 1 base from J, leaving 7 bases between. The CDR3 extends over 14 amino acids. Germline CDR1 and CDR2: SEHNR and FQNEAQ (reference sequence).

V and J are TRBV4-3 and TRBJ2-1; weak D call: TRBD2 (6 bases). The germline CDR1 and CDR2 sequences are LGHNA and YSLEER. The CDR3 contains 19 residues. Trimming removed 1 base from V and 8 bases from J, with 27 bases in between. The CDR3 region is CASSQGAGTGLRFGDEQFF. The CDR3 DNA follows: TGCGCCAGCAGCCAAGGGGCAGGGACGGGACTGAGGTTCGGGGATGAGCAGTTCTTC.

The rearrangement links TRBV7-9 to TRBJ2-7, with TRBD2 matching 10 bases. The J segment lost 6 bases and the V segment lost 5 bases, leaving 7 bases of the junction unmatched. The length of the CDR3 is 14 residues. The V gene's germline CDR1 is SEHNR and CDR2 FQNEAQ (reference sequence). The CDR3: CASSPSLAGVEQYF. The CDR3, as DNA: TGTGCCAGCAGCCCTAGCCTAGCGGGGGTCGAGCAGTACTTC.

The chain couples TRBV7-3 to TRBJ2-1, with 8 bases aligning to TRBD2. V was pared by 5 bases and J by 1 base, with 13 bases of the junction left unmatched. The CDR3 spans 18 residues. CDR1 is SGHTA and CDR2 is FQGTGA in the germline V gene. CDR3 in DNA: TGTGCCAGCAGCCGCACCGGGGGGGGGCTCTGGTCCTACAATGAGCAGTTCTTC. Encoded protein: CASSRTGGGLWSYNEQFF.

The V gene is TRBV27, the J gene TRBJ2-7; perhaps TRBD1 as D (6 bases). Looked up from germline, CDR1 is MNHEY and CDR2 is SMNVEV (reference sequence). The CDR3 loop spans 15 amino acids. Trimming pared 2 bases from V and 3 bases from J, leaving 14 bases between. CDR3 region: CASSLGGGGFYEQYF. CDR3 coding DNA: TGTGCCAGCAGTTTAGGGGGCGGTGGGTTCTACGAGCAGTACTTC.

This clone has only a few counts. The J gene is TRBJ1-2, the V gene TRBV5-4, with unresolved D. Trimming shortened V by 4 bases and J by 8 bases, and 12 bases separated the two germline ends. The germline V gene has CDR1 SGHNT and CDR2 YYREEE (reference sequence). The CDR3 runs 12 residues. DNA for the CDR3: TGTGCCAGCAGCGCAGCGGGTAACGGCTACACCTTC. Protein: CASSAAGNGYTF.

The sample holds one count of this clone. The chain couples TRBV4-2 to TRBJ2-5; TRBD2 is a possible D gene (6 bases). The germline V and J ends were trimmed by 0 bases and 1 base, with 18 bases remaining between them. Looked up from germline, CDR1 is LGHNA and CDR2 is YNFKEQ. The CDR3 extends over 18 amino acids. CDR3 in amino acids: CASSQDRGDGGFQETQYF. As DNA, the CDR3 is TGTGCCAGCAGCCAAGATCGTGGAGACGGGGGTTTCCAAGAGACCCAGTACTTC.

This chain uses TRBV6-1 with TRBJ2-2; TRBD1 might be the D (5 bases). The germline V gene has CDR1 MNHNS and CDR2 SASEGT. The CDR3 length is 15 residues. The germline V and J ends were trimmed by 3 bases and 8 bases, with 16 bases remaining between them. For the CDR3, the DNA is TGTGCCAGCAGTGAGTCGACAGATCCTTATGGGGAGCTGTTTTTT. Translating gives CASSESTDPYGELFF.

The chain employs TRBV18 and TRBJ2-3, with unresolved D. Germline V CDR1 and CDR2: KGHSH, LQKENI. The length of the CDR3 is 14 residues. Trimming cost V 3 bases and J 4 bases, with 11 bases left between them. CDR3: CASSPLESSDTQYF. In DNA form, the CDR3 reads TGTGCCAGCTCACCCCTCGAGAGTTCAGATACGCAGTATTTT.

The chain joins TRBV6-1 to TRBJ2-2; 16 bases match TRBD2. The CDR3 has 18 residues. The junction had 6 bases not matched to a gene; V was cut back by 7 bases and J by 1 base. The germline gives CDR1 MNHNS, CDR2 SASEGT. The DNA for the CDR3 is TGTGCCAGCACTGAGGGACTAGCGGGAGGGGAGAACACCGGGGAGCTGTTTTTT. It yields the protein CASTEGLAGGENTGELFF.

The V and J genes are TRBV28 and TRBJ1-5; D uncertain. CDR1 is MDHEN, CDR2 SYDVKM, per germline. The CDR3 is 14 amino acids. The V end was cut by 6 bases, the J end by 0 bases, with 9 bases between. In nucleotides, the CDR3 is TGTGCCAGCAGCTGGAGTTTTAGCAATCAGCCCCAGCATTTT. Translating it yields CASSWSFSNQPQHF.

This chain links TRBV5-1 with TRBJ2-3; 8 bases are a match to TRBD1. The CDR3 totals 18 residues. CDR1 and CDR2 (germline): SGHRS, YFSETQ. Losses at the gene ends were 4 bases for V and 0 bases for J; bases not matched to a gene: 13. The CDR3 sequence: CASSTGQGWRTSTDTQYF. The CDR3 nucleotides are TGCGCCAGCAGCACCGGACAGGGTTGGAGGACTAGCACAGATACGCAGTATTTT.

This clone counts as medium-sized. V and J are TRBV9 and TRBJ1-1; D ambiguous. Trimming cost V 0 bases and J 4 bases, with 10 bases left between them. The germline V gene has CDR1 SGDLS and CDR2 YYNGEE. The CDR3 runs to 14 residues. The CDR3 here is CASSVDGLRTEAFF. CDR3 nucleotides: TGTGCCAGCAGCGTAGACGGGTTGCGCACTGAAGCTTTCTTT. The variable domain in full, with the rest retrieved from reference TRBV9 and TRBJ1-1, is DSGVTQTPKHLITATGQRVTLRCSPRSGDLSVYWYQQSLDQGLQFLIQYYNGEERAKGNILERFSAQQFPDLHSELNLSSLELGDSALYFCASSVDGLRTEAFFGQGTRLTVV.

The chain has TRBV15 and TRBJ2-6; D is perhaps TRBD2 (5 bases). The CDR3 loop spans 16 amino acids. The germline V gene encodes CDR1 LNHNV and CDR2 YYDKDF (reference sequence). The ends were cut back, 5 bases at V and 4 bases at J, with 15 bases in the middle. Here the CDR3 DNA reads TGTGCCACCAGCCTGGATGAGGGTCACGGGGCCAACGTCCTGACTTTC. Residues: CATSLDEGHGANVLTF.

The chain joins TRBV7-9 to TRBJ1-1; D remains ambiguous. V was clipped by 6 bases and J by 0 bases, with 17 bases between them. CDR1 and CDR2 from the germline V gene are SEHNR and FQNEAQ (reference sequence). This CDR3 is 16 amino acids long. CDR3 in amino acids: CASRKSGGIMNTEAFF. The CDR3, as DNA: TGTGCCAGCAGAAAAAGCGGCGGAATTATGAACACTGAAGCTTTCTTT. The full variable domain, completed using reference TRBV7-9 and TRBJ1-1, is DTGVSQNPRHKITKRGQNVTFRCDPISEHNRLYWYRQTLGQGPEFLTYFQNEAQLEKSRLLSDRFSAERPKGSFSTLEIQRTEQGDSAMYLCASRKSGGIMNTEAFFGQGTRLTVV.

The chain combines TRBV5-4 with TRBJ2-2, with D hard to call. Trimming removed 4 bases from V and 6 bases from J, with 19 bases in between. The germline CDR1 and CDR2 sequences are SGHNT and YYREEE (reference sequence). The CDR3 runs to 16 residues. CDR3 sequence: CASSPNRVGYAGELFF. CDR3 DNA: TGTGCCAGCAGCCCTAACCGAGTCGGGTATGCCGGGGAGCTGTTTTTT.

V and J are TRBV12-3 or TRBV12-4 and TRBJ1-2, with D possibly TRBD1 on 6 matching bases. The ends were cut back, 6 bases at V and 10 bases at J, with 15 bases in the middle. The CDR3 length is 12 residues. CDR3 bases: TGTGCCAGCAGCGCACAGGGAATAGACTACACCTTC. It specifies CASSAQGIDYTF.

The chain is built from TRBV5-5 and TRBJ1-6; D may be TRBD1 (5 bases). The V end lost 2 bases, the J end lost 2 bases, and 11 bases lay between the germline ends. This CDR3 contains 16 residues. Germline V gene sequence: CDR1 SGHKS, CDR2 YYEKEE (reference sequence). The DNA of the CDR3 is TGTGCCAGCAGCTTTGCAGGGAGGCCCTATAATTCACCCCTCCACTTT. As protein: CASSFAGRPYNSPLHF.